This TCR beta chain was found in a study of cytomegalovirus exposure and HLA in healthy donors. Clones were read by immunoSEQ multiplex PCR, and TCRdb kept only the in-frame ones, dropping some. The data show 170,000 or so clones, 75% to 90% seen once. CDR1 and CDR2 from the germline V gene are SGDLS and YYNGEE. V shed 4 bases, J shed 1 base, and the junction held 8 bases outside the gene matches. This CDR3 is built from 16 residues. The genes are TRBV9 and TRBJ2-7; 10 bases line up with TRBD2. The clonotype comes from a man aged 18 to 29 in good health and CMV-seropositive. The material sequenced was PBMCs. The CDR3 region is CASSHAASGSSYEQYF. As DNA, the CDR3 is TGTGCCAGCAGCCACGCGGCTAGCGGGAGTTCCTACGAGCAGTACTTC.